Given below is one T cell receptor (beta chain) in context. Only in-frame clones appear in the TCRdb table, and some are missing; sequencing was by immunoSEQ multiplex PCR. The table includes about 150,000 clones, roughly 87% detected once. This entry belongs to a study of blood T cell repertoires in COVID-19. Study summary: Sample material is recorded as cDNA or gDNA derived from T cells, B-cell-depleted T cells, or PBMCs.

The CDR3 sequence is 14 residues long. The ends were cut back, 4 bases at V and 2 bases at J, with 12 bases in the middle. In germline, CDR1 is SGHNT, CDR2 YYREEE (reference sequence). This sequence joins TRBV5-4 and TRBJ1-1; D may be TRBD1 (6 bases). This clonotype was obtained from a woman aged 45-65 years who had recovered from COVID-19. The sequenced material came from PBMCs or T cells enriched from blood (not recorded which). As DNA, the CDR3 is TGTGCCAGCAGCCCCGAGGACAGTAACACTGAAGCTTTCTTT. The encoded protein is CASSPEDSNTEAFF.